Presented here are 21 T cell receptor beta chains from one specimen sequenced in a study of T cell changes during pregnancy in multiple sclerosis. The assay was immunoSEQ multiplex PCR, and TCRdb's table has in-frame clones only and misses some. The sample gives 40,000 to 60,000 clones, 92% of which show up once; 0.65% to 0.85% is in the top ten. The material was CD4+ T cells from peripheral blood mononuclear cells, obtained in the third trimester of pregnancy. The receptors come from a female donor with multiple sclerosis, enrolled in a pregnancy study.

The rearrangement links TRBV5-1 to TRBJ2-2; TRBD1 aligns across 10 bases. This CDR3 contains 16 residues. The V segment lost 5 bases and the J segment 6 bases; nucleotides outside the gene matches: 10. Per germline, CDR1 SGHRS and CDR2 YFSETQ. The CDR3 is CASRSTGGREAGELFF. CDR3 bases: TGCGCCAGCAGATCGACAGGGGGCAGGGAAGCCGGGGAGCTGTTTTTT.

V usage is TRBV19 and J usage is TRBJ2-2; 8 nucleotides align to TRBD1. CDR1 and CDR2 from the germline V gene are LNHDA and SQIVND (reference sequence). V shed 6 bases, J shed 7 bases, and the junction held 10 bases outside the gene matches. CDR3 length: 15 residues. The CDR3 sequence is CASRKTTGADGELFF. The CDR3 coding sequence is TGTGCCAGTAGAAAAACGACAGGGGCAGACGGGGAGCTGTTTTTT.

The rearrangement links TRBV4-1 to TRBJ1-2, with D maybe TRBD1 (5 bases). V was cut by 1 base and J by 8 bases, with 17 bases left in between. Germline CDR1 and CDR2: MGHRA and YSYEKL. The CDR3 loop spans 15 amino acids. As DNA, the CDR3 is TGCGCCAGCAGCCAAGTGAAAGCAGGGCAATCGGGCTACACCTTC. Translation: CASSQVKAGQSGYTF.

V is TRBV19 and J is TRBJ2-1, with D possibly matching TRBD2 (7 bases). CDR1 and CDR2 (germline): LNHDA, SQIVND (reference sequence). Trimming cost V 3 bases and J 0 bases, with 12 bases left between them. CDR3 length: 16 residues. CDR3: CASSMVAGASYNEQFF. The CDR3, as DNA: TGTGCCAGTAGTATGGTGGCGGGGGCCTCCTACAATGAGCAGTTCTTC.

The chain uses TRBV14 and TRBJ1-4, with 9 bases aligning to TRBD1. V gave up 2 bases and J gave up 3 bases; unmatched junction bases: 16. The CDR3 is 20 amino acids. Germline V gene sequence: CDR1 SGHDN, CDR2 FVKESK. CDR3 protein: CASSQRPSGQGSEANEKLFF. DNA for the CDR3: TGTGCCAGCAGCCAAAGACCCTCGGGACAGGGTAGCGAGGCTAATGAAAAACTGTTTTTT.

The chain uses TRBV18 and TRBJ2-5, with D maybe TRBD1 (5 bases). Trimming removed 2 bases at V and 1 base at J, with 5 bases between. There are 13 residues in the CDR3. Germline V CDR1 and CDR2: KGHSH, LQKENI. This chain's CDR3 is CASSPGAQETQYF. The CDR3 DNA reads TGTGCCAGCTCACCAGGGGCCCAAGAGACCCAGTACTTC.

The V and J genes are TRBV27 and TRBJ1-2; D is uncertain. Trimming stripped 3 bases from V and 1 base from J, with 6 bases between. This CDR3 contains 13 residues. Germline V gene sequence: CDR1 MNHEY, CDR2 SMNVEV (reference sequence). The CDR3 loop is CASSLAVNYGYTF. The CDR3 region has the DNA TGTGCCAGCAGTTTGGCAGTTAACTATGGCTACACCTTC.

The chain joins TRBV7-2 to TRBJ1-5; D gene unclear. The germline CDR1 and CDR2 sequences are SGHTA and FQGNSA. The CDR3 runs 15 residues. V dropped 6 bases and J dropped 0 bases, with 12 bases sitting between them. CDR3 sequence (DNA): TGTGCCAGCAGTGGGAGTGGAGTTAGCAATCAGCCCCAGCATTTT. Residues: CASSGSGVSNQPQHF. Full variable domain (missing parts from reference TRBV7-2 and TRBJ1-5): GAGVSQSPSNKVTEKGKDVELRCDPISGHTALYWYRQSLGQGLEFLIYFQGNSAPDKSGLPSDRFSAERTGGSVSTLTIQRTQQEDSAVYLCASSGSGVSNQPQHFGDGTRLSIL.

The V gene is TRBV7-9, the J gene TRBJ2-4; the D gene is possibly TRBD1 (6 bases). This CDR3 contains 11 residues. Trimming took off 10 bases at V and 9 bases at J, with 13 bases between the two ends. CDR1 and CDR2 from the germline V gene are SEHNR and FQNEAQ (reference sequence). The CDR3: CATEARGIQYF. The CDR3, as DNA: TGTGCCACCGAAGCCAGGGGCATTCAGTACTTC. Variable domain in full (rest from reference TRBV7-9 and TRBJ2-4): DTGVSQNPRHKITKRGQNVTFRCDPISEHNRLYWYRQTLGQGPEFLTYFQNEAQLEKSRLLSDRFSAERPKGSFSTLEIQRTEQGDSAMYLCATEARGIQYFGAGTRLSVL.

The V call is TRBV7-2, the J call TRBJ2-3, with 12 bases fitting TRBD2. The CDR3 consists of 19 residues. Trimming at V came to 4 bases and at J to 5 bases, leaving 16 bases not matched to a gene. Germline V gene data show CDR1 as SGHTA and CDR2 as FQGNSA. CDR3 DNA sequence: TGTGCCAGCAGCTCCTTGGGGCGGCTAGCGGGGGGGGCCTTAGATACGCAGTATTTT. This sequence encodes CASSSLGRLAGGALDTQYF. The full variable domain, its missing parts supplied by reference TRBV7-2 and TRBJ2-3, is GAGVSQSPSNKVTEKGKDVELRCDPISGHTALYWYRQSLGQGLEFLIYFQGNSAPDKSGLPSDRFSAERTGGSVSTLTIQRTQQEDSAVYLCASSSLGRLAGGALDTQYFGPGTRLTVL.

This chain uses TRBV19 with TRBJ1-4; D might be TRBD1 (5 bases). Deletions cut 3 bases from V and 10 bases from J, with 12 bases between. This CDR3 comprises 13 residues. CDR1 is LNHDA, CDR2 SQIVND, per germline (reference sequence). The CDR3, as DNA: TGTGCCAGTAGTATCTCTACGGGGGGAAAACTGTTTTTT. Translated: CASSISTGGKLFF.

The J gene is TRBJ1-5, the V gene TRBV7-2; D is uncertain. V was pared by 0 bases and J by 1 base, with 7 bases between. The germline gives CDR1 SGHTA, CDR2 FQGNSA. The CDR3 has 15 residues. CDR3: CASSLASQSNQPQHF. The CDR3 region has the DNA TGTGCCAGCAGCTTAGCCAGTCAGAGCAATCAGCCCCAGCATTTT.

V is TRBV2 and J is TRBJ2-5; D is perhaps TRBD1 (7 bases). Trimming took 11 bases from V and 2 from J, leaving 24 bases between them. The CDR3 has 16 amino acids. Germline V CDR1 and CDR2: SNHLY, FYNNEI. The CDR3 bases are TGTGCCGGGAGGACAGGAAGGGATAGGGTTCAAGAGACCCAGTACTTC. This gives the protein CAGRTGRDRVQETQYF.

This chain connects TRBV5-6 to TRBJ2-5; 7 nucleotides align to TRBD1. Trimming cost V 1 base and J 2 bases; bases outside gene matches: 2. The CDR3 is made up of 14 amino acids. Germline-derived CDR1 and CDR2 are SGHDT and YYEEEE. The CDR3 bases are TGTGCCAGCAGCTTGCCCAGGGGGCAAGAGACCCAGTACTTC. This encodes CASSLPRGQETQYF.

This clone was found a few times. The chain uses TRBV6-6 and TRBJ2-1; 10 nucleotides line up with TRBD2. The V gene end was trimmed by 0 bases and the J gene end by 6 bases; junction bases not matched to a gene: 2. This CDR3 contains 15 residues. The germline gives CDR1 MNHNY, CDR2 SVGAGI (reference sequence). Here the CDR3 reads CASSYSASGGNEQFF. The CDR3, as DNA: TGTGCCAGCAGTTACTCCGCTAGCGGGGGCAATGAGCAGTTCTTC.

The chain combines TRBV6-5 with TRBJ2-7; 7 bases agree with TRBD2. The CDR3 length is 13 residues. Trimming at V came to 1 base and at J to 6 bases, leaving 3 bases not matched to a gene. CDR1 MNHEY and CDR2 SVGAGI come from the germline V gene. CDR3 DNA sequence: TGTGCCAGCAGTTACTTCTCGGGGGGCGAGCAGTACTTC. It is translated as CASSYFSGGEQYF.

This chain connects TRBV5-5 to TRBJ1-1, with D perhaps TRBD1 (6 bases). Germline V gene data show CDR1 as SGHKS and CDR2 as YYEKEE (reference sequence). This CDR3 region has 16 residues. Trimming removed 0 bases at V and 0 bases at J, with 12 bases between. CDR3 DNA sequence: TGTGCCAGCAGCTTGGGGCCGGGACATTTGAACACTGAAGCTTTCTTT. Encoded protein: CASSLGPGHLNTEAFF.

The gene calls are TRBV5-1 and TRBJ1-1; 8 bases fit TRBD1. Per germline, CDR1 SGHRS and CDR2 YFSETQ. The CDR3 contains 14 residues. J lost 8 bases, V lost 3 bases, and 9 bases had no gene match. Here the CDR3 DNA reads TGCGCCAGCAGCTCCGAACCCAGGGGGCCCGAAGCTTTCTTT. Encoded protein: CASSSEPRGPEAFF.

This rearrangement joins TRBV2 to TRBJ1-6; 7 nucleotides agree with TRBD1. Germline V gene sequence: CDR1 SNHLY, CDR2 FYNNEI. V dropped 2 bases and J dropped 7; count of bases not matched to a gene: 2. The CDR3 extends over 14 amino acids. The CDR3 DNA is TGTGCCAGCAGTGAATACAGGGGAAATTCACCCCTCCACTTT. Its protein is CASSEYRGNSPLHF.

The CDR3 reads CASSPTDRGGEAFF. The CDR3 DNA reads TGTGCCAGCAGCCCCACCGACAGGGGAGGTGAAGCTTTCTTT. The chain is built from TRBV6-5 and TRBJ1-1; 8 bases agree with TRBD1. With 6 bases clipped from V and 7 bases from J, the junction kept 10 bases outside the gene matches. This CDR3 has 14 amino acids. Germline loops: CDR1 MNHEY, CDR2 SVGAGI.

The chain links TRBV15 to TRBJ2-1, with 9 bases that match TRBD2. J was trimmed by 6 bases and V by 0 bases; bases with no gene match: 9. Germline loops: CDR1 LNHNV, CDR2 YYDKDF (reference sequence). This CDR3 is 17 amino acids long. The CDR3 DNA sequence: TGTGCCACCAGCAGAGATGACGTAGCGGGGGTAACCAATGAGCAGTTCTTC. It specifies CATSRDDVAGVTNEQFF.